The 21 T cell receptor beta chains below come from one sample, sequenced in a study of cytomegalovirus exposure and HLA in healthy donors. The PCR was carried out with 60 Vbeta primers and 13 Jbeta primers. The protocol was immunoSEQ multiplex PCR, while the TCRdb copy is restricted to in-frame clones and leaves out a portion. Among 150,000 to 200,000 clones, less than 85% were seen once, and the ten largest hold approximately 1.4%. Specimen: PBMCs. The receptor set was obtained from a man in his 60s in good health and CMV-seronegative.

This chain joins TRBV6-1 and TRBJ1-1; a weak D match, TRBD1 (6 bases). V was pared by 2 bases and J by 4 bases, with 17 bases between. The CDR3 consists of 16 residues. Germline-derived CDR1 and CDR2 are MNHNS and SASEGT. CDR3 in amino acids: CASSEFGAGAATEAFF. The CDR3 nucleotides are TGTGCCAGCAGTGAATTTGGGGCAGGGGCGGCCACTGAAGCTTTCTTT.

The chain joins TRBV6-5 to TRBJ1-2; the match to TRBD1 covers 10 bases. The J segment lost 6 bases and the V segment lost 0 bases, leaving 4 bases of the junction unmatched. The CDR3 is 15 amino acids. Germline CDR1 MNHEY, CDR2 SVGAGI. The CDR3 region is CASSYSTGGYDGYTF. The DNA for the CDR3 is TGTGCCAGCAGTTACTCGACAGGGGGCTATGATGGCTACACCTTC.

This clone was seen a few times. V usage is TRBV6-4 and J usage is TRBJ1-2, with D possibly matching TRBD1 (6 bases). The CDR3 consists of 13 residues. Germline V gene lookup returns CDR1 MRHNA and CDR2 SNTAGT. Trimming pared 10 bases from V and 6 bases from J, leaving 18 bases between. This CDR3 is CATSESGVNGYTF. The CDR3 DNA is TGTGCCACCTCCGAGTCAGGGGTGAATGGCTACACCTTC.

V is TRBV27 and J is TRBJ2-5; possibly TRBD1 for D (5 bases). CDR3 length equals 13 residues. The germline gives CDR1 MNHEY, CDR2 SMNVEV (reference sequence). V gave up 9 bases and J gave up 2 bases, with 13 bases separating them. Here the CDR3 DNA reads TGTGCCAGGAGACAGTTTGGGCAAGAGACCCAGTACTTC. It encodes CARRQFGQETQYF.

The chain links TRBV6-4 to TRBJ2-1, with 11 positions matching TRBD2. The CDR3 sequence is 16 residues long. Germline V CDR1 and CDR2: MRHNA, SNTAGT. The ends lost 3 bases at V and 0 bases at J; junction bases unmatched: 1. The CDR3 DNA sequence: TGTGCCAGCAGTGATCTAGCGGGAGGCTCCTACAATGAGCAGTTCTTC. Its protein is CASSDLAGGSYNEQFF.

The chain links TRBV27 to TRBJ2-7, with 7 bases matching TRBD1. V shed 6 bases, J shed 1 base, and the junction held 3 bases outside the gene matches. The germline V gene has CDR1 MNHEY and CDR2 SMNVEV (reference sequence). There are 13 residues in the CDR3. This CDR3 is CASRQTGSYEQYF. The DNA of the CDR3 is TGTGCCAGCAGGCAGACAGGGTCCTACGAGCAGTACTTC.

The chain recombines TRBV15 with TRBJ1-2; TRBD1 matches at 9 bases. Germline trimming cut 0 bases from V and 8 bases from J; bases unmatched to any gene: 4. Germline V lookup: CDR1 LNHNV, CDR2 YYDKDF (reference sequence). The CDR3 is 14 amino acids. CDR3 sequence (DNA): TGTGCCACCAGCAGAGAGGGACAGGGCGGCGGCTACACCTTC. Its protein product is CATSREGQGGGYTF.

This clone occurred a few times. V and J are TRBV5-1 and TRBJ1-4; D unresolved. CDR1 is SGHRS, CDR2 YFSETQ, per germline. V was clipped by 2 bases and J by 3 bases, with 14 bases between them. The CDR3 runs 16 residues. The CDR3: CASSLQTPQANEKLFF. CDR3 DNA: TGCGCCAGCAGCTTACAAACACCCCAGGCTAATGAAAAACTGTTTTTT.

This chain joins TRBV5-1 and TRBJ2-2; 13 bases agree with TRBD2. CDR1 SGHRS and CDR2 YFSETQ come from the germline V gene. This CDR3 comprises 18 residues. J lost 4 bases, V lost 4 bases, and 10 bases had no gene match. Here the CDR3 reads CASSAGLAGAPGTGELFF. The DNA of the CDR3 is TGCGCCAGCAGCGCAGGACTAGCGGGAGCGCCGGGCACCGGGGAGCTGTTTTTT.

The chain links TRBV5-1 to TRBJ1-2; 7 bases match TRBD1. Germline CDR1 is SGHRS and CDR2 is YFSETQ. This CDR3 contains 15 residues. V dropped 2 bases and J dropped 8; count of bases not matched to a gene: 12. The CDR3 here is CASSLATGKSQGYTF. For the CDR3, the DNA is TGCGCCAGCAGCTTAGCGACAGGGAAGTCACAGGGCTACACCTTC.

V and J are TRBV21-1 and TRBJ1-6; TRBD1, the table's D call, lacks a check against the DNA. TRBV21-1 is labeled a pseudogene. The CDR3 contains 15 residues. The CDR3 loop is CASSKPGTVNSPLHF. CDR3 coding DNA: TGTGCCAGCAGCAAACCCGGGACAGTAAATTCACCCCTCCACTTT.

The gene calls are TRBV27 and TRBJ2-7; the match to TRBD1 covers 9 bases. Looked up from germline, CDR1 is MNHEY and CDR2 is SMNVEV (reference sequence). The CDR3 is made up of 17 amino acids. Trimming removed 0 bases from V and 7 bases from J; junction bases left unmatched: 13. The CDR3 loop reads CASSLSDPGTGWQEQYF. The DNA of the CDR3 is TGTGCCAGCAGTTTATCCGATCCCGGGACAGGGTGGCAGGAGCAGTACTTC.

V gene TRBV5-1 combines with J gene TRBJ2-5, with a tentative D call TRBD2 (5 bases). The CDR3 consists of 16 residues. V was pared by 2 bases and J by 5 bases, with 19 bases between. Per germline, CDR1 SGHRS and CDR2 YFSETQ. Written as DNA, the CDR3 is TGCGCCAGCAGCTTTCCCCCACGAGGGATTCGGGAGACCCAGTACTTC. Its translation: CASSFPPRGIRETQYF.

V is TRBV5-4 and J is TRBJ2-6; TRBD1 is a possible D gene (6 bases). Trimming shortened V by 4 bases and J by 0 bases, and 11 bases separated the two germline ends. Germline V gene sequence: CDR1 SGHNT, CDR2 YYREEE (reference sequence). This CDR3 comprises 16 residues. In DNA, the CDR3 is TGTGCCAGCAGCCACGGACAGTTCTCTGGGGCCAACGTCCTGACTTTC. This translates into CASSHGQFSGANVLTF.

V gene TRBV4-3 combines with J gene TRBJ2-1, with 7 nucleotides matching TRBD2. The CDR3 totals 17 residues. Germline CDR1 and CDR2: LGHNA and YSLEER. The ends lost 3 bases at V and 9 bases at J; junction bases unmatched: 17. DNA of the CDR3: TGCGCCAGCAGCCAGGGAACCCTTTCGGGAGGAGGGATTGAGCAGTTCTTC. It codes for CASSQGTLSGGGIEQFF.

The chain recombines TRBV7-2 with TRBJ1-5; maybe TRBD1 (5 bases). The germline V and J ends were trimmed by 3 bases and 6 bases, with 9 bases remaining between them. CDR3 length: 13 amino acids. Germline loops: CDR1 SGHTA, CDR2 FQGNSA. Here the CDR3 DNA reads TGTGCCAGCAGCTTCGGGGGGAGTCAGCCCCAGCATTTT. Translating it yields CASSFGGSQPQHF.

The CDR3 DNA reads as TGTGCCAGCAGCCCCCGGGTTGGCGGGCACACAGATACGCAGTATTTT. Amino acid sequence: CASSPRVGGHTDTQYF. The J gene is TRBJ2-3, the V gene TRBV7-2; tentatively, D is TRBD2 (5 bases). The V gene's germline CDR1 is SGHTA and CDR2 FQGNSA. V lost 5 bases and J lost 2, with 17 bases in between. The CDR3 sequence is 16 residues long.

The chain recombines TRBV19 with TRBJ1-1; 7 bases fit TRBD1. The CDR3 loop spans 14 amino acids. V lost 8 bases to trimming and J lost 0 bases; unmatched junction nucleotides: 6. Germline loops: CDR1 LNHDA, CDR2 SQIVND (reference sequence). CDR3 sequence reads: CASRDRAVNTEAFF. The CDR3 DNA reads TGTGCCAGTCGAGACAGGGCTGTGAACACTGAAGCTTTCTTT. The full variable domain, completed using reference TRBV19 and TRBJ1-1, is DGGITQSPKYLFRKEGQNVTLSCEQNLNHDAMYWYRQDPGQGLRLIYYSQIVNDFQKGDIAEGYSVSREKKESFPLTVTSAQKNPTAFYLCASRDRAVNTEAFFGQGTRLTVV.

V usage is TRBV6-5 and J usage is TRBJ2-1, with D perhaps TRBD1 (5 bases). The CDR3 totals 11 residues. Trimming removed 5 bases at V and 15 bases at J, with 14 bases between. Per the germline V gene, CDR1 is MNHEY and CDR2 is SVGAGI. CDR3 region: CASSPGASGFF. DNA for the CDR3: TGTGCCAGCAGTCCTGGGGCCTCGGGGTTCTTC.

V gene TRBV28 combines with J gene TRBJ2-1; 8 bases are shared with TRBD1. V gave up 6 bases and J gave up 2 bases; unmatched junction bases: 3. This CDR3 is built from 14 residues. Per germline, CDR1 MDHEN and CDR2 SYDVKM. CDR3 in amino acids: CASRTGAPYNEQFF. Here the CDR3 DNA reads TGTGCCAGCAGGACAGGGGCACCCTACAATGAGCAGTTCTTC.

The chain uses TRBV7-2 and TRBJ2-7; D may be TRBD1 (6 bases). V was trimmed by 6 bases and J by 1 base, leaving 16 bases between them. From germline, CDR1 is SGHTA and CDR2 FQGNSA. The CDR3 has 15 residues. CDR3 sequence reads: CASSVGGGVSYEQYF. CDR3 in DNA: TGTGCCAGCAGTGTAGGGGGTGGGGTGTCCTACGAGCAGTACTTC.